What follows are 5 T cell receptor beta chains derived from one specimen sequenced in a study of blood T cell repertoires in COVID-19. Some clones are missing from TCRdb's copy, which holds only in-frame ones; the method was immunoSEQ multiplex PCR. The table includes some 250,000 clones, approximately 83% detected once. Specimen: PBMCs or T cells enriched from blood (not recorded which). All receptors derive from a woman aged 45-65 years who had recovered from COVID-19.

V and J are TRBV2 and TRBJ1-5; 10 bases align to TRBD1. Trimming removed 8 bases from V and 4 bases from J; junction bases left unmatched: 2. CDR1 and CDR2 from the germline V gene are SNHLY and FYNNEI. CDR3 length: 13 amino acids. CDR3 region: CASRDRGNQPQHF. The CDR3, as DNA: TGTGCCAGCCGGGACAGGGGAAATCAGCCCCAGCATTTT.

This chain joins TRBV7-9 and TRBJ1-2; D may be TRBD1 (5 bases). The V gene's germline CDR1 is SEHNR and CDR2 FQNEAQ (reference sequence). The CDR3 contains 14 residues. Deletions cut 1 base from V and 4 bases from J, with 10 bases between. As DNA, the CDR3 is TGTGCCAGCAGCTTAGTGGACATCTTCTATGGCTACACCTTC. Translation gives CASSLVDIFYGYTF.

The chain carries TRBV15 and TRBJ2-1, with 11 bases lining up with TRBD2. Germline lookup yields CDR1 LNHNV and CDR2 YYDKDF (reference sequence). This CDR3 region has 19 residues. Germline trimming cut 5 bases from V and 9 bases from J; bases unmatched to any gene: 21. The CDR3 here is CATSGQRGDSGRAIGEQFF. The CDR3 bases are TGTGCCACCAGCGGGCAACGAGGGGATAGCGGGAGGGCCATTGGTGAGCAGTTCTTC.

V usage is TRBV7-2 and J usage is TRBJ2-3, with TRBD2 identical over 14 bases. After removal of 5 bases from V and 6 bases from J, the junction contained 4 bases not matched to a gene. The CDR3 has 15 residues. The V gene's germline CDR1 is SGHTA and CDR2 FQGNSA. The CDR3 DNA sequence: TGTGCCAGCAGCCGGACTAGCGGGAGGTTCGATACGCAGTATTTT. Protein sequence: CASSRTSGRFDTQYF. The full variable domain, completed using reference TRBV7-2 and TRBJ2-3, is GAGVSQSPSNKVTEKGKDVELRCDPISGHTALYWYRQSLGQGLEFLIYFQGNSAPDKSGLPSDRFSAERTGGSVSTLTIQRTQQEDSAVYLCASSRTSGRFDTQYFGPGTRLTVL.

The rearrangement links TRBV7-9 to TRBJ1-1; 7 bases are a match to TRBD1. Germline V gene data show CDR1 as SEHNR and CDR2 as FQNEAQ (reference sequence). V gave up 4 bases and J gave up 11 bases; unmatched junction bases: 13. The CDR3 runs to 14 residues. The CDR3 here is CASSSSGTETDAFF. CDR3 nucleotide sequence: TGTGCCAGCAGCTCCTCCGGGACAGAGACGGATGCTTTCTTT.